The entry that follows covers one T cell receptor (beta chain) sequence. Its antigen is unknown. The assay was immunoSEQ multiplex PCR, and TCRdb's table has in-frame clones only and misses some. This table has 170,000 or so clones, roughly 90% appearing once. This sample was taken from a study of T cell responses to AZD1222 COVID-19 vaccine. The study, taken as a whole, reports: The sample set comprised mostly white British donors with more females, and clonal diversity was possibly underestimated. Targeting of unmutated variant regions was reportedly seen in nearly half of spike-specific TCRs.

From germline, CDR1 is SEHNR and CDR2 FQNEAQ (reference sequence). V was cut by 2 bases and J by 6 bases, with 7 bases left in between. The CDR3 covers 13 residues. This clonotype originated in an adult in good health. The sequenced sample was peripheral blood, obtained on day 0 of AZD1222 vaccination. The genes are TRBV7-9 and TRBJ2-2; D remains ambiguous. The CDR3 DNA reads TGTGCCAGCAGCTTATCCAGCGCCGGGGAGCTGTTTTTT. It codes for CASSLSSAGELFF.